Listed below are T cell receptor beta chains from one sample, sequenced in a study of CD8 T cells in Susac syndrome. TCRdb reanalysed the immunoSEQ multiplex PCR reads using MiXCR and keeps one entry per CDR3 protein. The sample yields 180,000 or so distinct CDR3 sequences, about 95% seen once. Sequences were obtained from CD4+ T cells from PBMCs. The source of these receptors is a human donor in good health. Both conserved end residues are part of each CDR3. Fields, in order: clone size, J gene, V gene, D gene, CDR3 protein, CDR3 DNA. D genes are given only for firm matches. Clone sizes are given selectively: once, few, many, or a class where the clone is expanded.

clone_size: .; j_call: TRBJ1-5; v_call: TRBV27; d_call: .; cdr3_aa: CASSFTWQGNQPQHF; cdr3_nt: TGTGCCAGCAGTTTTACGTGGCAGGGCAATCAGCCCCAGCATTTT
clone_size: .; j_call: TRBJ2-5; v_call: TRBV20-1; d_call: .; cdr3_aa: CSAREGARETQYF; cdr3_nt: TGCAGTGCTAGGGAGGGGGCAAGGGAGACCCAGTACTTC
clone_size: .; j_call: TRBJ2-3; v_call: TRBV3-1; d_call: .; cdr3_aa: CASSQAAQSTDTQYF; cdr3_nt: TGTGCCAGCAGCCAAGCGGCGCAGAGCACAGATACGCAGTATTTT
clone_size: once; j_call: TRBJ1-4; v_call: TRBV30; d_call: .; cdr3_aa: CACQGNYEKLFF; cdr3_nt: TGTGCCTGTCAGGGTAATTATGAAAAACTGTTTTTT
clone_size: once; j_call: TRBJ2-2; v_call: TRBV29-1; d_call: .; cdr3_aa: CSALQPSGRPNTGELFF; cdr3_nt: TGCAGCGCCCTTCAACCCTCCGGGCGGCCTAACACCGGGGAGCTGTTTTTT
clone_size: .; j_call: TRBJ2-7; v_call: TRBV3-1; d_call: .; cdr3_aa: CASSQGRTATYEQYF; cdr3_nt: TGTGCCAGCAGCCAAGGACGGACAGCTACCTACGAGCAGTACTTC
clone_size: .; j_call: TRBJ1-2; v_call: TRBV7-2; d_call: .; cdr3_aa: CASLIRAGLLHGYTF; cdr3_nt: TGTGCCAGCTTGATACGGGCCGGTCTCCTGCATGGCTACACCTTC
clone_size: .; j_call: TRBJ2-2; v_call: TRBV3-1; d_call: .; cdr3_aa: CACSAMVPAGELFF; cdr3_nt: TGTGCCTGCTCGGCTATGGTCCCGGCCGGGGAGCTGTTTTTT
clone_size: .; j_call: TRBJ2-1; v_call: TRBV29-1; d_call: TRBD2; cdr3_aa: CSVLGTSGSGSEQFF; cdr3_nt: TGCAGCGTGCTCGGGACTAGCGGGAGTGGTAGTGAGCAGTTCTTC
clone_size: once; j_call: TRBJ2-5; v_call: TRBV30; d_call: .; cdr3_aa: CAWSTGLVETQYF; cdr3_nt: TGTGCCTGGAGTACGGGACTGGTAGAGACCCAGTACTTC
clone_size: once; j_call: TRBJ1-1; v_call: TRBV2; d_call: .; cdr3_aa: CASSSGEGTEAFF; cdr3_nt: TGTGCCAGCAGCTCAGGGGAGGGCACTGAAGCTTTCTTT
clone_size: .; j_call: TRBJ2-1; v_call: TRBV15; d_call: .; cdr3_aa: CATSRDEGSSGSYNEQFF; cdr3_nt: TGTGCCACCAGCAGAGATGAGGGTAGTAGCGGATCCTACAATGAGCAGTTCTTC
clone_size: .; j_call: TRBJ1-2; v_call: TRBV5-6; d_call: .; cdr3_aa: CASSPTGSRYGYTF; cdr3_nt: TGTGCCAGCAGCCCGACGGGGAGTCGGTATGGCTACACCTTC
clone_size: .; j_call: TRBJ2-3; v_call: TRBV7-9; d_call: .; cdr3_aa: CASSLGGEMSDTQYF; cdr3_nt: TGTGCCAGCAGCTTGGGAGGTGAAATGTCAGATACGCAGTATTTT
clone_size: .; j_call: TRBJ2-1; v_call: TRBV29-1; d_call: TRBD2; cdr3_aa: CSVSRGGDNEQFF; cdr3_nt: TGCAGCGTTAGTCGCGGGGGGGACAATGAGCAGTTCTTC
clone_size: .; j_call: TRBJ1-2; v_call: TRBV30; d_call: .; cdr3_aa: CAWSVINYGYTF; cdr3_nt: TGTGCCTGGAGTGTGATTAACTATGGCTACACCTTC
clone_size: .; j_call: TRBJ2-6; v_call: TRBV5-1; d_call: .; cdr3_aa: CASSLDSSSGANVLTF; cdr3_nt: TGCGCCAGCAGCTTGGACAGTAGCTCTGGGGCCAACGTCCTGACTTTC
clone_size: .; j_call: TRBJ2-3; v_call: TRBV27; d_call: .; cdr3_aa: CATSWGFSDTQYF; cdr3_nt: TGTGCCACCTCTTGGGGGTTTTCAGATACGCAGTATTTT
clone_size: .; j_call: TRBJ2-3; v_call: TRBV19; d_call: TRBD2; cdr3_aa: CASSPAASGPRGDTQYF; cdr3_nt: TGTGCCAGTAGTCCAGCGGCTAGCGGGCCTCGCGGAGATACGCAGTATTTT
clone_size: .; j_call: TRBJ2-5; v_call: TRBV2; d_call: .; cdr3_aa: CASKIDTQETQYF; cdr3_nt: TGTGCCAGCAAGATCGACACCCAAGAGACCCAGTACTTC
clone_size: .; j_call: TRBJ2-2; v_call: TRBV5-1; d_call: .; cdr3_aa: CASSVQGLVNTGELFF; cdr3_nt: TGCGCCAGCAGCGTACAGGGACTCGTTAACACCGGGGAGCTGTTTTTT
clone_size: .; j_call: TRBJ2-2; v_call: TRBV28; d_call: .; cdr3_aa: CASTTPGASRGELFF; cdr3_nt: TGTGCCAGCACCACCCCAGGGGCTAGCCGTGGGGAGCTGTTTTTT
clone_size: .; j_call: TRBJ1-5; v_call: TRBV3-1; d_call: .; cdr3_aa: CASSQEGRVPQHF; cdr3_nt: TGTGCCAGCAGCCAAGAAGGCCGAGTGCCCCAGCATTTT
clone_size: .; j_call: TRBJ1-5; v_call: TRBV29-1; d_call: TRBD1; cdr3_aa: CSVADRVDQPQHF; cdr3_nt: TGCAGCGTCGCGGACAGGGTCGATCAGCCCCAGCATTTT
clone_size: .; j_call: TRBJ2-1; v_call: TRBV28; d_call: .; cdr3_aa: CASREGVGEQFF; cdr3_nt: TGTGCCAGCAGAGAGGGGGTGGGGGAGCAGTTCTTC
clone_size: .; j_call: TRBJ2-5; v_call: TRBV12-3/TRBV12-4; d_call: TRBD2; cdr3_aa: CASRTSALQETQYF; cdr3_nt: TGTGCCAGCAGGACTAGCGCGTTGCAAGAGACCCAGTACTTC
clone_size: once; j_call: TRBJ2-3; v_call: TRBV29-1; d_call: TRBD1; cdr3_aa: CSVLTGQGVLDTQYF; cdr3_nt: TGCAGCGTTCTCACCGGACAGGGGGTTCTGGATACGCAGTATTTT
clone_size: .; j_call: TRBJ2-2; v_call: TRBV7-2; d_call: .; cdr3_aa: CASSSHRGGRRELFF; cdr3_nt: TGTGCCAGCAGCTCCCACAGGGGGGGACGTCGGGAGCTGTTTTTT
clone_size: .; j_call: TRBJ2-4; v_call: TRBV20-1; d_call: .; cdr3_aa: CSAEDFTLAKNIQYF; cdr3_nt: TGCAGTGCTGAGGACTTTACCCTAGCCAAAAACATTCAGTACTTC
clone_size: .; j_call: TRBJ1-2; v_call: TRBV18; d_call: .; cdr3_aa: CASSLGGESGYTF; cdr3_nt: TGTGCCAGCTCACTCGGAGGGGAGAGTGGCTACACCTTC
clone_size: .; j_call: TRBJ1-1; v_call: TRBV7-6; d_call: .; cdr3_aa: CASSAGGVNTEAFF; cdr3_nt: TGTGCCAGCAGCGCCGGCGGTGTGAACACTGAAGCTTTCTTT
clone_size: once; j_call: TRBJ2-3; v_call: TRBV20-1; d_call: .; cdr3_aa: CSASGSVDTQYF; cdr3_nt: TGCAGTGCTAGCGGGAGTGTAGATACGCAGTATTTT
clone_size: .; j_call: TRBJ1-6; v_call: TRBV4-1; d_call: .; cdr3_aa: CASSQGIRGVDSPLHF; cdr3_nt: TGCGCCAGCAGCCAAGGTATCAGGGGCGTCGACTCACCCCTCCACTTT
clone_size: .; j_call: TRBJ1-2; v_call: TRBV20-1; d_call: TRBD1; cdr3_aa: CSASMEGARYGYTF; cdr3_nt: TGCAGTGCTAGTATGGAGGGGGCGCGGTATGGCTACACCTTC
clone_size: .; j_call: TRBJ1-5; v_call: TRBV29-1; d_call: .; cdr3_aa: CSVGVDADRNQPQHF; cdr3_nt: TGCAGCGTTGGAGTCGATGCCGACAGGAATCAGCCCCAGCATTTT
clone_size: few; j_call: TRBJ2-1; v_call: TRBV7-3; d_call: .; cdr3_aa: CASSLGTYNEQFF; cdr3_nt: TGTGCCAGCTCCCTCGGGACCTACAATGAGCAGTTCTTC
clone_size: once; j_call: TRBJ2-5; v_call: TRBV20-1; d_call: TRBD1; cdr3_aa: CSAKQGTETQYF; cdr3_nt: TGCAGTGCCAAACAGGGGACGGAGACCCAGTACTTC